This TCR beta chain was obtained from a study of cytomegalovirus exposure and HLA in healthy donors. V trimming: 3 bases; J trimming: 6 bases; junction bases outside the gene matches: 14. The germline V gene encodes CDR1 LNHDA and CDR2 SQIVND (reference sequence). CDR3 size: 17 residues. Donors sampled were nominally healthy, though unrecorded immune exposures were likely. Amplification used 60 Vbeta primers and 13 Jbeta primers. Per the study methods: Approximately 86 million unique TCR beta chains, roughly 10 million shared, were counted in a later analysis. Clones were sequenced by immunoSEQ multiplex PCR, and TCRdb holds only the in-frame ones, with some missing. D and trimming were read from the DNA, whereas the V and J calls and clone size are those reported in that table. The sample carries around 150,000 clones, around 82% recorded once. Study-level points and caveats: TCR beta V- and J-gene trimming was later associated with a missense DCLRE1C variant. The records held CMV serostatus as the only immune exposure information.

To note about this clone: Its antigen is unknown.

The J gene is TRBJ2-1, the V gene TRBV19; 7 bases fit TRBD2. This sequence originates from a middle-aged man in good health and CMV-seropositive. The sequenced sample consisted of PBMCs. The CDR3 DNA sequence: TGTGCCAGTAGTATGGGTCAAGGACTAGTCCAGGGCAATGAGCAGTTCTTC. Amino acid sequence: CASSMGQGLVQGNEQFF.